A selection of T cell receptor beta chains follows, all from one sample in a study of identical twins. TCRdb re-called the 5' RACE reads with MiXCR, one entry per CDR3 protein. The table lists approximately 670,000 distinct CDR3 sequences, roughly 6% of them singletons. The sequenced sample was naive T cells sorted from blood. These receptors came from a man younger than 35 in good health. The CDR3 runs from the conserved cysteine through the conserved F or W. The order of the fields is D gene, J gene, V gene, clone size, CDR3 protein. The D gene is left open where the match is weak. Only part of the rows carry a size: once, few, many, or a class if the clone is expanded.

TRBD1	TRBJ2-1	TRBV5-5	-	CASSLAGTGGFNEQFF
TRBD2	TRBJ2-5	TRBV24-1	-	CATSDSGLAGVETQYF
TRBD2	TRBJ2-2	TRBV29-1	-	CSVPKGGLAGTGELFF
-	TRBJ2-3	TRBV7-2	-	CASRLLATDTQYF
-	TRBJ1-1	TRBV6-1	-	CASGRGDRSEAFF
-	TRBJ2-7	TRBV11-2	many	CASSLDRQFEQYF
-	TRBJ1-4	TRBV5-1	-	CASSRQGPQKGGLVEKLFF
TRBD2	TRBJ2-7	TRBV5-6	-	CASSPFGREGYEQYF
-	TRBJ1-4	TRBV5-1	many	CASSLEGVEKLFF
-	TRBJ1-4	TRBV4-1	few	CASSQYDTFYSATNEKLFF
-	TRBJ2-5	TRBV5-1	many	CASSLFPETQYF
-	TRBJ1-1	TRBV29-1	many	CSVVTRAEAFF
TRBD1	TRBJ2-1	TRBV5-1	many	CASSSTPGTGMNEQFF
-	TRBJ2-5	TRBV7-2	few	CASSLLGGIREETQYF
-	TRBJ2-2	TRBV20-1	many	CSARVDRNTGELFF
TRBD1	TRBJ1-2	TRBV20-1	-	CSASVTGDANYGYTF
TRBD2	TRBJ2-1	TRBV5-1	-	CASSAYSGSLGEQFF
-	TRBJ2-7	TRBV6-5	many	CASSYSGESFGEQYF
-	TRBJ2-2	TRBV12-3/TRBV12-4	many	CASSPTRRSEELFF
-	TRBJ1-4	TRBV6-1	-	CASTQGNEKLFF
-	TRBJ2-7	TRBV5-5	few	CASSSTGTAYGEQYF
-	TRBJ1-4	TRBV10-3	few	CAITGGANEKLFF
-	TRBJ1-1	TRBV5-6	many	CASSLAGGAGMFSEAFF
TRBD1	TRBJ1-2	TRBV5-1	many	CVSSDGTGYGYTF
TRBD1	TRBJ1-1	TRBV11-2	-	CASSPRQGRAFF
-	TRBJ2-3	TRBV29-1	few	CSVDPSLSTDTQYF
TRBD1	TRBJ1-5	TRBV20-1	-	CSARAGGKGGQPQHF